One and the same sample provided the 6 T cell receptor beta chains below, sequenced in a study of identical twins. TCRdb itself ran the 5' RACE reads through MiXCR, one entry per CDR3 protein. The sample holds some 560,000 distinct CDR3 sequences, 7.5% to 10% seen once. The same data also went into a second study, on yellow fever vaccine responses in identical twins.

Sequencing was carried out using PBMCs. Every receptor here comes from a woman aged 18-35 years in good health.

Only a few counts were recorded for this clonotype. V gene TRBV7-3 combines with J gene TRBJ2-6; 10 bases agree with TRBD2. V dropped 3 bases and J dropped 1; count of bases not matched to a gene: 6. The CDR3 sequence is 18 residues long. CDR1 is SGHTA and CDR2 is FQGTGA in the germline V gene. The CDR3 sequence is CASSFSGGLLSGANVLTF. DNA for the CDR3: TGTGCCAGCAGCTTTAGCGGGGGGCTCCTTTCTGGGGCCAACGTCCTGACTTTC.

V and J are TRBV11-2 and TRBJ1-1, with D tentatively TRBD1 (5 bases). The CDR3 spans 15 residues. The V gene lost 6 bases and the J gene lost 2 bases, with 16 bases spanning the gap. Germline-derived CDR1 and CDR2 are SGHAT and FQNNGV. CDR3 sequence reads: CASSQFLDSNTEAFF. CDR3 coding DNA: TGTGCCAGCAGTCAATTCCTTGACAGTAACACTGAAGCTTTCTTT.

This clonotype was counted only a few times. The gene calls are TRBV20-1 and TRBJ2-7; TRBD2 matches at 9 bases. V trimming: 0 bases; J trimming: 2 bases; junction bases outside the gene matches: 17. Germline CDR1 DFQATT, CDR2 SNEGSKA (reference sequence). This CDR3 is built from 19 residues. The CDR3 DNA reads as TGCAGTGCTAGAGATCAGAATAGCGGGGGCGTTATCAAAACCTACGAGCAGTACTTC. This sequence encodes CSARDQNSGGVIKTYEQYF.

This clonotype was seen a few times. This rearrangement joins TRBV9 to TRBJ2-5, with TRBD2 matching 9 bases. The CDR3 contains 16 residues. Germline trimming cut 3 bases from V and 6 bases from J; bases unmatched to any gene: 12. CDR1 is SGDLS and CDR2 is YYNGEE in the germline V gene. This chain's CDR3 is CASSDARRGGMKTQYF. CDR3 DNA: TGTGCCAGCAGCGACGCCCGGCGGGGGGGTATGAAGACCCAGTACTTC.

The table lists this clonotype with a few counts. The gene calls are TRBV29-1 and TRBJ2-5; 10 bases map to TRBD2. V gave up 5 bases and J gave up 5 bases; unmatched junction bases: 8. The V gene's germline CDR1 is SQVTM and CDR2 ANQGSEA. The CDR3 is made up of 14 amino acids. CDR3 sequence: CSVRIAGGLETQYF. The CDR3 DNA is TGCAGCGTTCGGATAGCGGGAGGTTTGGAGACCCAGTACTTC.

This clonotype was detected many times. The chain is built from TRBV4-2 and TRBJ2-7, with 10 bases lining up with TRBD2. CDR1 and CDR2 (germline): LGHNA, YNFKEQ. V gave up 0 bases and J gave up 4 bases; unmatched junction bases: 6. The CDR3 runs 16 residues. In DNA, the CDR3 is TGTGCCAGCAGCCAAGATTCAGCGGGAGGGTCTTACGAGCAGTACTTC. Protein: CASSQDSAGGSYEQYF.